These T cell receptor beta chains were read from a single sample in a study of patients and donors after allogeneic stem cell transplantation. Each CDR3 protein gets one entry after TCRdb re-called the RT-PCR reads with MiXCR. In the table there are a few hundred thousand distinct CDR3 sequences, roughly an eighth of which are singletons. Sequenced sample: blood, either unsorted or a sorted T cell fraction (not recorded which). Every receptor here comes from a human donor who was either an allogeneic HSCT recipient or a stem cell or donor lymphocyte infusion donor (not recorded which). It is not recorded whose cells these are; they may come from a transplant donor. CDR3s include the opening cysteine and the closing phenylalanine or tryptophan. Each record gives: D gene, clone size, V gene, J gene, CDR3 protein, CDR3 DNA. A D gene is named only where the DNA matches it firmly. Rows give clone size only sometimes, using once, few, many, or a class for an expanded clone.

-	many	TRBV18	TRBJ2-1	CASSPLLGERVDNEQFF	TGTGCCAGCTCACCACTTTTGGGGGAACGAGTAGACAATGAGCAGTTCTTC
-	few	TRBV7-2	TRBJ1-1	CASSFERNTEAFF	TGTGCCAGCAGCTTCGAAAGGAACACTGAAGCTTTCTTT
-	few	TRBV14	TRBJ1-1	CASSQNTGFSEAFF	TGTGCCAGCAGCCAAAACACAGGGTTTTCTGAAGCTTTCTTT
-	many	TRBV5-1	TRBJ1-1	CASSLQGGMNTEAFF	TGCGCCAGCAGCTTACAGGGCGGGATGAACACTGAAGCTTTCTTT
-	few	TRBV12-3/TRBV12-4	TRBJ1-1	CASSLMDLNTEAFF	TGTGCCAGCAGTTTAATGGACTTGAACACTGAAGCTTTCTTT
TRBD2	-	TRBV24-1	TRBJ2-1	CATSVAGGRHNEQFF	TGTGCCACCAGTGTGGCGGGGGGGCGTCACAATGAGCAGTTCTTC
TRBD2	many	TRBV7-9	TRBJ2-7	CASSPLGSGSSNEQYF	TGTGCCAGCAGCCCCCTGGGAAGCGGGAGTTCCAACGAGCAGTACTTC
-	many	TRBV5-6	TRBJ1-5	CASSLANQPQHF	TGTGCCAGCAGCTTGGCGAATCAGCCCCAGCATTTT
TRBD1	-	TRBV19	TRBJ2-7	CASKRQGLSSYEQYF	TGTGCCAGCAAACGACAGGGGCTAAGCTCCTACGAGCAGTACTTC
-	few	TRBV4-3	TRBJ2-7	CASSQTSNSYEQYF	TGCGCCAGCAGCCAAACGAGCAACTCCTACGAGCAGTACTTC
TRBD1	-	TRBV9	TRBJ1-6	CASSVTGTGTDSPLHF	TGTGCCAGCAGCGTCACCGGGACAGGGACAGATTCACCCCTCCACTTT
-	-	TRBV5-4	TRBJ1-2	CASSLPDIRNYGYTF	TGTGCCAGCAGCCTCCCGGACATCAGGAACTATGGCTACACCTTC
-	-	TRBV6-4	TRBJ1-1	CASSDVGDRLNTEAFF	TGTGCCAGCAGTGACGTTGGAGACAGGTTGAACACTGAAGCTTTCTTT
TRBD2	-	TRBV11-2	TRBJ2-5	CASSVSGSETQYF	TGTGCCAGCAGCGTTAGCGGGAGTGAGACCCAGTACTTC
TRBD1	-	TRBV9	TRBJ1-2	CASSVGQGRGYTF	TGTGCCAGCAGCGTCGGACAGGGACGGGGCTACACCTTC
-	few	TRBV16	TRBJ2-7	CASTLHRDPMEQYF	TGTGCCAGCACCCTCCACCGGGACCCCATGGAGCAGTACTTC
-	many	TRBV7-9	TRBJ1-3	CASSLSAGTGNTIYF	TGTGCCAGCAGCTTGTCGGCGGGTACTGGAAACACCATATATTTT
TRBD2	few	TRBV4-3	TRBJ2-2	CASSRDWTSGGAGELFF	TGCGCCAGCAGCCGTGACTGGACTAGCGGGGGGGCCGGGGAGCTGTTTTTT
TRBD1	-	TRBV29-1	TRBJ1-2	CSVSGTGPYGYTF	TGCAGCGTTTCCGGGACAGGTCCTTATGGCTACACCTTC
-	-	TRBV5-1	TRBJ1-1	CASSASQNTEAFF	TGCGCCAGCAGCGCTAGCCAGAACACTGAAGCTTTCTTT
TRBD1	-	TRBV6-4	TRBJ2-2	CASSRWGQGSNTGELFF	TGTGCCAGCAGCCGTTGGGGACAGGGTTCGAACACCGGGGAGCTGTTTTTT
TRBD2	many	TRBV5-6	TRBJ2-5	CASSLRTSETQYF	TGTGCCAGCAGCTTGCGGACTAGCGAGACCCAGTACTTC
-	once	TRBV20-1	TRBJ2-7	CSAASGVSSYEQYF	TGCAGTGCCGCCTCAGGGGTCTCCTCCTACGAGCAGTACTTC
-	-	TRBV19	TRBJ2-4	CASSSAGQAKNIQYF	TGTGCCAGTAGTTCCGCGGGACAAGCCAAAAACATTCAGTACTTC